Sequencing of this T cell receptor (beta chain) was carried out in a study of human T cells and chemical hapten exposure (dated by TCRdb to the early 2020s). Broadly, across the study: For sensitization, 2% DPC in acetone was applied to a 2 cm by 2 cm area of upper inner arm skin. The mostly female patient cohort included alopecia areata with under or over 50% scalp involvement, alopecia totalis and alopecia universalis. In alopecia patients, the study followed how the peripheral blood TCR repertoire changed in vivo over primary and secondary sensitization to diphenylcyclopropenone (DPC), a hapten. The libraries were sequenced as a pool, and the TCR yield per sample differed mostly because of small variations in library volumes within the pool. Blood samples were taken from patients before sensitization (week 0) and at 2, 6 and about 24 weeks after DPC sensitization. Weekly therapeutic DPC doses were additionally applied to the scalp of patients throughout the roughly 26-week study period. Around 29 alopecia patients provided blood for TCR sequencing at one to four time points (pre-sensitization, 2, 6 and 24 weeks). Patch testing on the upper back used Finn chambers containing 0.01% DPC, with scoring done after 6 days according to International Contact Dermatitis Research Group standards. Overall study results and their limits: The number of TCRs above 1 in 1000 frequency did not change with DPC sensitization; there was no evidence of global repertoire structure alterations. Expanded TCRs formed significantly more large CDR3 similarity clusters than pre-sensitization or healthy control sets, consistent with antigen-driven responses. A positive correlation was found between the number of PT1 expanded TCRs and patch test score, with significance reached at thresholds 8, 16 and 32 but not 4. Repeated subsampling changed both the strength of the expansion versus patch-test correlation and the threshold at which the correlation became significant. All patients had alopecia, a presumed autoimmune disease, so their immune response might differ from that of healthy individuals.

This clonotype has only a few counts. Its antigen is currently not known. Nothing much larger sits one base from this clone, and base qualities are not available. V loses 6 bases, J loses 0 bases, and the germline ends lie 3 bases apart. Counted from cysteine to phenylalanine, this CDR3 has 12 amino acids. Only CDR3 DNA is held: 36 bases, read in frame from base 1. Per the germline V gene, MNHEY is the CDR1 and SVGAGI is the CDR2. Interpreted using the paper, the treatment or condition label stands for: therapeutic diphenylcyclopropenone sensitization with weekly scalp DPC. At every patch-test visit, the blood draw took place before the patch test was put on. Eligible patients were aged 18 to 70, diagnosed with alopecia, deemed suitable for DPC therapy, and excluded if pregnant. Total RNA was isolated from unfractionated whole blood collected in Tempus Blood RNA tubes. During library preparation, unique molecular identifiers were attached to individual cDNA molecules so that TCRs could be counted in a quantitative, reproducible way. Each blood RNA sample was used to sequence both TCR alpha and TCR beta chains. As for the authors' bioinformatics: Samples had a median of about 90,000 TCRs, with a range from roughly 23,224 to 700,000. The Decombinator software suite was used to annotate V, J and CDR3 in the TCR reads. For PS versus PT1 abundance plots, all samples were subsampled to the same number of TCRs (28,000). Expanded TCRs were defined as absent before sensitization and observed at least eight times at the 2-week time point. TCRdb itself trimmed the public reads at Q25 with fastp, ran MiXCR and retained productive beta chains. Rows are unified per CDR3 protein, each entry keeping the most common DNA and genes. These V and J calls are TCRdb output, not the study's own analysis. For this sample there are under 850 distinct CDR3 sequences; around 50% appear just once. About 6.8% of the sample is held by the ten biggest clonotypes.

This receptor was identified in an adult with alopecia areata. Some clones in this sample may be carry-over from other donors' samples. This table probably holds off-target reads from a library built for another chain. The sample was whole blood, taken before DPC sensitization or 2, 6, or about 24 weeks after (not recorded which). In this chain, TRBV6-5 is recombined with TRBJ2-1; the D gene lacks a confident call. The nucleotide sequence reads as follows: TGTGCCAGCAGGGGCTCCTACAATGAGCAGTTCTTC. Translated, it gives CASRGSYNEQFF.